Listed below are T cell receptor beta chains from one sample, sequenced in a study of shared clonotypes between healthy human individuals. Sequencing used immunoSEQ multiplex PCR; TCRdb keeps in-frame clones, though not all of them. The table includes 2,100,000 or so clones, roughly 95% detected once. The sequenced material came from naive CD4+ T cells sorted from blood. The receptor set was obtained from a man younger than 30 in good health. Both conserved end residues are part of each CDR3. Fields, in order: V gene, J gene, D gene, CDR3 length, CDR3 DNA, CDR3 protein. D genes are given only for firm matches.

>TRBV5-1|TRBJ2-6|.|19
TGCGCCAGCAGCTTGGCGCCCGGGGTTGGCTCCTCTGGGGCCAACGTCCTGACTTTC
CASSLAPGVGSSGANVLTF
>TRBV9|TRBJ2-5|.|14
TGTGCCAGCAGCGTGGGGGGACCGCAAGAGACCCAGTACTTC
CASSVGGPQETQYF
>TRBV10-3|TRBJ1-1|.|17
TGTGCCATCAGTCGGTGGGAGTCTCCATCATCGAACACTGAAGCTTTCTTT
CAISRWESPSSNTEAFF
>TRBV9|TRBJ2-3|TRBD2|14
TGTGCCAGCAACCCTAGCGGGGGGACAGATACGCAGTATTTT
CASNPSGGTDTQYF
>TRBV10-3|TRBJ2-1|.|14
TGTGCCATCAGTGATCAACAGGGGAGGGGTGAGCAGTTCTTC
CAISDQQGRGEQFF
>TRBV7-2|TRBJ2-5|TRBD1|16
TGTGCCAGCAGCTCCATAGCCCACAGGGGTCAAGAGACCCAGTACTTC
CASSSIAHRGQETQYF
>TRBV18|TRBJ1-5|.|14
TGTGCCAGCTCAACAGGGTCGCGCAATCAGCCCCAGCATTTT
CASSTGSRNQPQHF
>TRBV18|TRBJ1-2|TRBD1|15
TGTGCCAGCTCTCCTCCAAGCGACAGGGTCCATGGCTACACCTTC
CASSPPSDRVHGYTF
>TRBV6-1|TRBJ2-5|.|16
TGTGCCAGCAGTGAAGCAGCCTCCTGGGGTGGAGAGACCCAGTACTTC
CASSEAASWGGETQYF
>TRBV30|TRBJ2-2|.|13
TGTGCCTGGAGTACACTAGGAACCGGGGAGCTGTTTTTT
CAWSTLGTGELFF
>TRBV5-6|TRBJ2-2|TRBD2|16
TGTGCCAGCAGGCGGGGGAGTGTTTCGAACACCGGGGAGCTGTTTTTT
CASRRGSVSNTGELFF
>TRBV20-1|TRBJ2-7|.|11
TGCAGTGCTAGAGATCGTACCGAGCAGTACTTC
CSARDRTEQYF
>TRBV6-5|TRBJ1-1|.|11
TGTGCCAGCAGTTCGACCCGAGGAGCTTTCTTT
CASSSTRGAFF
>TRBV30|TRBJ1-1|.|13
TGTGCCTGGAGTATCAGGGAGAACACTGAAGCTTTCTTT
CAWSIRENTEAFF
>TRBV27|TRBJ1-5|.|15
TGTGCCAGCAGTTTATCGAGGGGCCTCAATCAGCCCCAGCATTTT
CASSLSRGLNQPQHF